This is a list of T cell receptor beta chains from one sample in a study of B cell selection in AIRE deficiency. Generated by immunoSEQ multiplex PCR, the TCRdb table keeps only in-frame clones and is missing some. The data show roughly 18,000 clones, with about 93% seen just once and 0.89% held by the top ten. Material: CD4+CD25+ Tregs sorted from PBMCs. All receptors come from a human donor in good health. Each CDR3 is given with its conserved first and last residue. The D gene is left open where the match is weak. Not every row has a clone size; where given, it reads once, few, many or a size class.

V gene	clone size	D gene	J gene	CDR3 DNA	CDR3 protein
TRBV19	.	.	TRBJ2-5	TGTGCCAGTAGGCTGGGCGGCTCAGAGACCCAGTACTTC	CASRLGGSETQYF
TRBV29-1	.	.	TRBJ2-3	TGCAGCGTTGAAGACCCAGGGGTGGATACGCAGTATTTT	CSVEDPGVDTQYF
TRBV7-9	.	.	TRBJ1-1	TGTGCCAGCAGCTTTGACCAGAACACTGAAGCTTTCTTT	CASSFDQNTEAFF
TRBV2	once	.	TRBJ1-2	TGTGCCAGCAGTGCAGGGGCATTCTATGGCTACACCTTC	CASSAGAFYGYTF
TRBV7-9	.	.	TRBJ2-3	TGTGCCAGCAGCGGCTCTCGGGGCAGGGGAGCGGGCACAGATACGCAGTATTTT	CASSGSRGRGAGTDTQYF
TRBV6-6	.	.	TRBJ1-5	TGTGCCAGCAGTTACCAAGGGGGGAGCAATCAGCCCCAGCATTTT	CASSYQGGSNQPQHF
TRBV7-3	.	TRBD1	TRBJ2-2	TGTGCCAGCAGCTTAACCGGACAGGGTGGGGAGCTGTTTTTT	CASSLTGQGGELFF
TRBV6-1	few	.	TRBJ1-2	TGTGCCCTGGGGGACTATGGCTACACCTTC	CALGDYGYTF
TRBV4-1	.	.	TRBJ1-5	TGCGCCAGCAGCCAAGAGAGGACCACGGGGGCCAATCAGCCCCAGCATTTT	CASSQERTTGANQPQHF
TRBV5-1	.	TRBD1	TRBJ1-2	TGCGCCAGCAGCCCGACACAGGGGGCGGACTATGGCTACACCTTC	CASSPTQGADYGYTF
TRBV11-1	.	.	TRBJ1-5	TGTGCCAGCAGCCAGGGGAGCGATCAGCCCCAGCATTTT	CASSQGSDQPQHF
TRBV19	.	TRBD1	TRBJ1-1	TGTGCCAGTAGTATAGAGGCTGGGACAGGGGGGCTACCTGAAGCTTTCTTT	CASSIEAGTGGLPEAFF
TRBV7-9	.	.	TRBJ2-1	TGTGCCAGCAGTAGGCTCCGGGATCTAGCTCACAATGAGCAGTTCTTC	CASSRLRDLAHNEQFF
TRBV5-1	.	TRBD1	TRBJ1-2	TGCGCCAGCAGCTCCGGGACAGTAAATGGCTACACCTTC	CASSSGTVNGYTF
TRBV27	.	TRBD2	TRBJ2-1	TGTGCCTCCGAGAAGGGTAGCGGGAGGGGTGAGCAGTTCTTC	CASEKGSGRGEQFF
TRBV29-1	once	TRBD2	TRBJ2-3	TGCAGCGTCGCACTAGCGGGAGGGCATACGCAGTATTTT	CSVALAGGHTQYF
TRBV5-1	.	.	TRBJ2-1	TGCGCCAGCAGCGCCGCGGCGGGGTGGTCCAATGAGCAGTTCTTC	CASSAAAGWSNEQFF
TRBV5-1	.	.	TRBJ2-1	TGCGCCAGCAGCAAACTAGTAGGAGTCGATGAGCAGTTCTTC	CASSKLVGVDEQFF
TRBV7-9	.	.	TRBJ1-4	TGTGCCAGCAGCTGGACAGCCTATAATGAAAAACTGTTTTTT	CASSWTAYNEKLFF
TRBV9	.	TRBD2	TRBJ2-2	TGTGCCAGCAGCGTAGTGCCAGCGGGGGACACCGGGGAGCTGTTTTTT	CASSVVPAGDTGELFF
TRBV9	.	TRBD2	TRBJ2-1	TGTGCCAGCAGCGCCCTGGTGCGGGAGGCCTACAATGAGCAGTTCTTC	CASSALVREAYNEQFF
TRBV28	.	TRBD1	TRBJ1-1	TGTGCCAGCAGTTTGCCGACAGGGGGGCGCACTGAAGCTTTCTTT	CASSLPTGGRTEAFF
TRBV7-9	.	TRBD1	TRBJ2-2	TGTGCCAGCAGCCTCGGACAGGGGAACACCGGGGAGCTGTTTTTT	CASSLGQGNTGELFF
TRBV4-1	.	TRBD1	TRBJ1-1	TGCGCCAGCAGCCGGACAGGGAACACTGAAGCTTTCTTT	CASSRTGNTEAFF
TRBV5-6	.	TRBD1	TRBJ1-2	TGTGCCAGCAGCACACAGGGGGAGGGATACTATGGCTACACCTTC	CASSTQGEGYYGYTF
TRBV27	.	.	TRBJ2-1	TGTGCCAGCAGTTTAACATTTCCGCTCAACTATCGTAGCTCCTACAATGAGCAGTTCTTC	CASSLTFPLNYRSSYNEQFF
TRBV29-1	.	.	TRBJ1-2	TGCAGCGTTTCGGTGCCTAACTATGGCTACACCTTC	CSVSVPNYGYTF
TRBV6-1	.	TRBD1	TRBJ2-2	TGTGCCAGCAGTGAAATGAGACAGGGTCGGGAGCTGTTTTTT	CASSEMRQGRELFF
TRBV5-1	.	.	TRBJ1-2	TGCGCCAGCAGCTTAAACGAGGGCTCCTATGGCTACACCTTC	CASSLNEGSYGYTF
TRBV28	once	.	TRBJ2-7	TGTGCCAGCATTAGTGGTAACTACGAGCAGTACTTC	CASISGNYEQYF
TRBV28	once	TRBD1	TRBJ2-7	TGTGCCAGCAGGTATTCACCGGGACAGGGCTCCTACGAGCAGTACTTC	CASRYSPGQGSYEQYF